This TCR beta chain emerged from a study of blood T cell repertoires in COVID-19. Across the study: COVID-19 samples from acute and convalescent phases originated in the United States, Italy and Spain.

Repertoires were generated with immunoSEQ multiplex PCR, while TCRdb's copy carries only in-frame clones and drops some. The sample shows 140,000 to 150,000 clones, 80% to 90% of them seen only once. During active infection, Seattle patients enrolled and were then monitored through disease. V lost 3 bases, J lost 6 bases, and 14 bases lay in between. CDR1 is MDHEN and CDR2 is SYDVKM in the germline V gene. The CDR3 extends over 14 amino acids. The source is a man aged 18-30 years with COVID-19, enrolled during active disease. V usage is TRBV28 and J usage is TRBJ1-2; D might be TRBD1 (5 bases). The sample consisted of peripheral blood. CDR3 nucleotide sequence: TGTGCCAGCAGTTTCCCTGGGGCATCCGATGGCTACACCTTC. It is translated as CASSFPGASDGYTF.